These 3 T cell receptor beta chains were sequenced from one sample in a study of T cells in Graves' hyperthyroidism and ophthalmopathy. RNA transcripts were the template for amplifying TCR beta CDR3 regions. HTBI primers were used for first-round RT-PCR of the TCR CDR3. Each CDR3 protein is one row after TCRdb ran MiXCR on the multiplex PCR reads. The sample lists hundreds of thousands of distinct CDR3 sequences, 45% seen once, with under 8% in the top ten. What was sequenced was peripheral blood or thyroid tissue (not recorded which). The receptors were sampled from an adult man with Graves' disease, either hyperthyroidism or ophthalmopathy (not recorded which).

On this clonotype itself: It may be a read error: a sequence one base away is much more abundant. The V gene is TRBV25-1, the J gene TRBJ1-1; tentative D call: TRBD1 (6 bases). The CDR3 contains 13 residues. The germline CDR1 and CDR2 sequences are MGHDK and SYGVNS. With 6 bases removed from V and 0 bases from J, the gap between germline ends came to 8 bases. In DNA form, the CDR3 reads TGTGCCAGCAGGTGGGGGCTGAACACTGAAGCTTTCTTT. It is translated as CASRWGLNTEAFF.

V gene TRBV20-1 combines with J gene TRBJ2-7, with D maybe TRBD1 (6 bases). CDR3 length: 15 amino acids. With 0 bases removed from V and 5 bases from J, the gap between germline ends came to 17 bases. Germline V CDR1 and CDR2: DFQATT, SNEGSKA (reference sequence). In DNA form, the CDR3 reads TGCAGTGCTAGAGATCTGCAGGGGATGTCGAACGAGCAGTACTTC. This encodes CSARDLQGMSNEQYF.

This clonotype came up many times. The chain has TRBV12-3 or TRBV12-4 and TRBJ2-5, with 7 nucleotides matching TRBD1. Losses at the gene ends were 4 bases for V and 4 bases for J; bases not matched to a gene: 12. The CDR3 runs to 16 residues. The CDR3, as DNA: TGTGCCAGCAGTTCAGGACCACAGGGGCTAGGAGAGACCCAGTACTTC. It specifies CASSSGPQGLGETQYF.